These T cell receptor beta chains were read from a single sample in a study of glioma-infiltrating T cells. TCRdb independently ran MiXCR on the multiplex PCR reads; one entry per CDR3 protein. This sample yields about 89,000 distinct CDR3 sequences, of which roughly 23% are seen a single time; under 8.5% belongs to the top ten. Sequences were obtained from glioma tissue, nonneoplastic brain tissue, or PBMCs (not recorded which). Source of these receptors: a human donor with low-grade glioma or glioblastoma, undergoing nonglioma brain surgery, or in good health (not recorded which). The CDR3 runs from the conserved cysteine through the conserved F or W. D genes are given only for firm matches. Size values are once, few and many counts, or a class for expanded clones, and some rows have none.

DNA,CDR3,size,V,D,J
TGTGCCAGCATCCAAGGGGGGGTTGGGGCCAACGTCCTGACTTTC,CASIQGGVGANVLTF,many,TRBV6-1,.,TRBJ2-6
TGTGCCAGCAGCCGCCGCAATTCACCCCTCCACTTT,CASSRRNSPLHF,many,TRBV6-1,.,TRBJ1-6
TGTGCCAGCAGTTACACCCGGGACAGTCAGGGCAATGAGCAGTTCTTC,CASSYTRDSQGNEQFF,many,TRBV6-6,TRBD1,TRBJ2-1
TGCGCCAGCAGCTTGGGGTCAGGCTACGAGCAGTACTTC,CASSLGSGYEQYF,few,TRBV5-1,.,TRBJ2-7
TGTGCCAGCAGCTCTTACCGGGACAGGGTCTATGGCTACACCTTC,CASSSYRDRVYGYTF,many,TRBV11-2,TRBD1,TRBJ1-2
TGCAGCGTTTGGGGGAGTCCCTACGAGCAGTACTTC,CSVWGSPYEQYF,many,TRBV29-1,.,TRBJ2-7
TGTGCCAGCGGGACTAGTACTTTTCTGAGCATGATCTTC,CASGTSTFLSMIF,.,TRBV3-1,TRBD2,TRBJ2-1
TGTGCCAGCAGCTTAAACGGGGGCGACTATGGCTACACCTTC,CASSLNGGDYGYTF,many,TRBV7-2,.,TRBJ1-2
TGTGCCAGCAGGCAGGGTGGGACTGAAGCTTTCTTT,CASRQGGTEAFF,large,TRBV6-1,.,TRBJ1-1
TGTGTTAGCAGCTTGAGGGAGAGCAATCAGCCCCAGCATTTT,CVSSLRESNQPQHF,.,TRBV27,.,TRBJ1-5
TGTGCCAGCAGTTTAAAGGCCAACCCTCTGTCGGACACCGGGGAGCTGTTTTTT,CASSLKANPLSDTGELFF,many,TRBV27,.,TRBJ2-2
TGTGCCAGCAGTCGTGGGGGCAGCACAGATACGCAGTATTTT,CASSRGGSTDTQYF,many,TRBV6-2/TRBV6-3,.,TRBJ2-3
TGCAGCGTCTCTGAGGGATTGGGTCAGCCCCAGCATTTT,CSVSEGLGQPQHF,many,TRBV29-1,.,TRBJ1-5
TGTGCCAGCAGTTACGAAGGGACAAGCAATCAGCCCCAGCATTTT,CASSYEGTSNQPQHF,many,TRBV6-6,.,TRBJ1-5
TGTGCCAGCAGTTACTCGTCTCTTTCGCGGGGAGATACGCAGTATTTT,CASSYSSLSRGDTQYF,many,TRBV6-6,.,TRBJ2-3
TGTGCCATCAGTAAGCCGACTAGCGGGGCTCCAGATACGCAGTATTTT,CAISKPTSGAPDTQYF,.,TRBV24-1,TRBD2,TRBJ2-3